The text below deals with one TCR beta chain. The antigen remains unidentified. Autoimmune disease history or systemic immunosuppression meant exclusion. CDR3 length equals 13 residues. V lost 5 bases, J lost 1 base, and 7 bases lay in between. From germline, CDR1 is MNHEY and CDR2 SMNVEV (reference sequence). Some clones are missing from TCRdb's copy, which holds only in-frame ones; the method was immunoSEQ multiplex PCR. The repertoire holds over 80,000 clones, with roughly nine tenths as singletons. This specimen belongs to a study of OX40 agonist ivuxolimab in advanced cancers. Whole-study context: Three patients responded partially, comprising one with hepatocellular carcinoma and two with cutaneous melanoma.

Study-level findings and limits: CD8+ T cells showed, on average, more clonal expansion than CD4+ cells. Some patients who did not respond also had low normalized T-cell clonal expansion.

The input for sequencing was CD4+ or CD8+ T cells sorted from blood, taken in a trial of the OX40 agonist ivuxolimab. The TCR sequence derives from an adult with an advanced solid tumor such as melanoma, head and neck, liver or kidney cancer. The V and J genes are TRBV27 and TRBJ2-3; D unclear. The CDR3, as DNA: TGTGCCAGCAGTCGGCAGGGCACAGATACGCAGTATTTT. Protein: CASSRQGTDTQYF.